Detailed here is one TCR beta chain. Adults between roughly 18 and 89 years of age took part from fewer than 30 US areas. This sample is part of a study of blood T cell repertoires in COVID-19. Study summary: Acute and convalescent COVID-19 samples came from the United States, Italy and Spain. Nucleic acid was either cDNA or gDNA, and it came from T cells, B-cell-depleted T cells, or PBMCs.

The protocol was immunoSEQ multiplex PCR, while the TCRdb copy is restricted to in-frame clones and leaves out a portion. This sample yields hundreds of thousands of clones, of which 88% are seen a single time; 2% to 2.5% belongs to the top ten. The CDR3 sequence is 16 residues long. This clonotype was sampled from a woman aged 55-69 years in a cohort exposed to, infected with or recovered from COVID-19 (not recorded which). V and J are TRBV21-1 and TRBJ2-7; the D call of TRBD1 is as the table states it, not checked on the DNA. TRBV21-1 is a pseudogene. The sample taken for sequencing was PBMCs or T cells enriched from blood (not recorded which). CDR3 sequence (DNA): TGTGCCAGCAGCGCCGCAGACAGGGACCCTCCTTACGAGCAGTACTTC. Translated: CASSAADRDPPYEQYF.